This TCR beta chain is from a study of T cell responses to AZD1222 COVID-19 vaccine. Findings and caveats of the study: Baseline serostatus was positive in only six AZD1222 recipients. There were repertoire samples only from the period after the peak T cell response.

V was shortened by 4 bases and J by 5 bases, with 12 bases between the two germline ends. Germline V lookup: CDR1 GTSNPN, CDR2 SVGIG (reference sequence). The CDR3 is 13 amino acids. As concerns this clone: The antigen is not known.

The assay was immunoSEQ multiplex PCR, and TCRdb's table has in-frame clones only and misses some. The sample includes some 96,000 clones, approximately 88% of them seen just once. The receptor comes from an adult in good health. The rearrangement links TRBV30 to TRBJ2-1; D could derive from TRBD1 or TRBD2 (5 bases each). Specimen: peripheral blood, collected on day 0 of AZD1222 vaccination. CDR3 bases: TGTGCCTGGACCACGATGGGGGACAATGAGCAGTTCTTC. This translates into CAWTTMGDNEQFF.